Described below is a single TCR beta chain sequence and its context. Its target is not known. One entry per CDR3 protein, called by TCRdb with MiXCR from the 5' RACE reads. The table records more than 200,000 distinct CDR3 sequences, around 17% of them present only once. The germline V and J ends were trimmed by 1 base and 3 bases, with 16 bases remaining between them. CDR1 and CDR2 (germline): LGHNA, YSLEER. The CDR3 runs 17 residues. The sample belongs to a study of T-cell memory formation after mild COVID-19. General study findings and limits: Clones that contracted from day 15 to 85 were balanced CD4/CD8, while later expanders leaned CD4+. Memory from before infection featured some responding clones, which suggests cross-reactive memory joined. Second-wave clones with a day 37 peak had unconfirmed SARS-CoV-2 specificity.

The V gene is TRBV4-3, the J gene TRBJ2-1; unclear D gene. The TCR was taken from a man aged 18 to 29 who had mild COVID-19 (a few samples of this study predate the infection). Cell type and time point are not known. Sample: PBMCs or a T cell subset sorted from them (not recorded which). The CDR3 sequence: CASSQAGWTDHYNEQFF. As DNA, the CDR3 is TGCGCCAGCAGCCAAGCCGGTTGGACCGACCACTACAATGAGCAGTTCTTC.